This entry is about one TCR beta chain. The antigen it recognizes is unknown. One base away there is no much larger clone; base qualities are not given. This entry belongs to a study of OX40 agonist ivuxolimab in advanced cancers. For context, the study as a whole: Ivuxolimab, which targeted the costimulatory receptor OX40 (CD134), was an agonistic, fully human IgG2 monoclonal antibody. Intravenous ivuxolimab was administered to patients every 2 weeks at six dose levels: 0.01, 0.1, 0.3, 1.5, 3 and 10 mg/kg. Of the 50 to 55 patients in dose escalation, around 20 had hepatocellular carcinoma, around 15 had melanoma, 9 had renal cell carcinoma and 9 had head and neck cancer. The dose-escalation cohort was roughly 83% male with a mean age of around 64 years, ranging from 23 to 79. Prior anti-PD-1, anti-PD-L1 or anti-CTLA-4 therapy was permitted, and roughly two fifths of dose-escalation patients had received checkpoint inhibitors. Three dose-escalation patients achieved partial responses, one with hepatocellular carcinoma and two with cutaneous melanoma. The point of sequencing TCRbeta in the periphery was to test whether ivuxolimab changed TCR sequence diversity and drove clonal T-cell expansion. The paper describes the monotherapy dose-escalation part (N ≈ 51 patients) of the phase I trial of ivuxolimab.

To sequence the TCRbeta CDR3 region, genomic DNA was isolated from the sorted cells. The immunoSEQ Assay was used for sequencing of TCRbeta CDR3 regions. TCRdb took this table from immuneACCESS and kept in-frame rearrangements with V and J called. Such tables lack part of the clones; where checked against another copy, unresolved V genes explain under half of the gap, and the rest is unexplained. In this sample the table shows approximately 82,000 clones, less than 90% of which occur a single time. Together, the top ten hold 0.75% to 1% of the sample. Reading the germline V gene gives CDR1 SGHTA and CDR2 FQGNSA. V and J lose 2 bases and 4 bases, and a span of 14 bases separates them. The CDR3, from cysteine to phenylalanine, totals 15 residues. Only CDR3 DNA remains: 45 bases, in frame from the first base. Patients with autoimmune disease history or receiving systemic immunosuppression were excluded from the trial. Peripheral blood for TCR sequencing was collected from all dose cohorts at baseline, on cycle 4 day 1, and on cycle 7 day 1. The samples were taken from a phase I, first-in-human, multicenter, open-label dose-escalation trial of ivuxolimab. The trial enrolled adults with locally advanced or metastatic head and neck squamous cell, hepatocellular, melanoma or renal cell carcinoma. CD4+ and CD8+ T cells were sorted separately from peripheral blood before TCR sequencing.

Overall study results and their limits: After ivuxolimab, expanded clones were on average more numerous among CD8+ T cells than among CD4+ T cells. In the 0.1-3.0 mg/kg groups, partial responders had among the lowest normalized peripheral clonal expansion, particularly in CD8+ T cells. At doses from 0.1 to 3.0 mg/kg, clonal expansion was seen in both CD4+ and CD8+ blood T cells between baseline and week 6. Low levels of normalized T-cell clonal expansion were also seen in some patients who did not respond. The antigen specificity of the peripheral T cells that underwent clonal expansion was not determined.

The sequenced sample was CD4+ or CD8+ T cells sorted from blood, obtained in a trial of the OX40 agonist ivuxolimab. The TCR sequence derives from an adult with an advanced solid tumor such as melanoma, head and neck, liver or kidney cancer. This receptor chain uses TRBV7-2 and TRBJ1-1; TRBD1 is perhaps the D gene, given 5 matching bases. The CDR3 is CASSLLRVRGTEAFF. The nucleotide sequence reads TGTGCCAGCAGCTTATTGAGGGTAAGGGGCACTGAAGCTTTCTTT.